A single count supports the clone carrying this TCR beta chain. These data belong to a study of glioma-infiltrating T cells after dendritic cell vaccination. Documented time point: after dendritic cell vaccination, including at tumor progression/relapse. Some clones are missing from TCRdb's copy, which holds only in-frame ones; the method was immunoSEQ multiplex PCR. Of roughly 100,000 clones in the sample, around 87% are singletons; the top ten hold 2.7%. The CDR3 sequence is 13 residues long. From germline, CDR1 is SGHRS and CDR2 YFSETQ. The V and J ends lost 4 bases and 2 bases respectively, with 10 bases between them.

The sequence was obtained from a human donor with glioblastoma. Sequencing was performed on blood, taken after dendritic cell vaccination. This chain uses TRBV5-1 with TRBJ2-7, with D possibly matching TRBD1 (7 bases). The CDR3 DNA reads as TGCGCCAGCAGCCAGGGGGGACCCTACGAGCAGTACTTC. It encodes CASSQGGPYEQYF.